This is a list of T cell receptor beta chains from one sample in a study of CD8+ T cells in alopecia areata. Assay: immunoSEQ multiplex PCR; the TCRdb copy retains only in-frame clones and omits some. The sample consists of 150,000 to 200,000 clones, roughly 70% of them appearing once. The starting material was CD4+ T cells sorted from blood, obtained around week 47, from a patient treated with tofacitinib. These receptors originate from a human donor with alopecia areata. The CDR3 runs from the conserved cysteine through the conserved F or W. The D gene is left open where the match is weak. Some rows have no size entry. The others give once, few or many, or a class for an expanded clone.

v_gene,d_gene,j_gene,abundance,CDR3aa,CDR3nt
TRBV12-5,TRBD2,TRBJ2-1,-,CASGLVRGVSGATYNEQFF,TGTGCTAGTGGTTTGGTACGCGGGGTAAGCGGGGCTACCTACAATGAGCAGTTCTTC
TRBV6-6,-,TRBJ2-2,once,CASRARENTGELFF,TGTGCCAGCAGGGCCAGAGAAAACACCGGGGAGCTGTTTTTT
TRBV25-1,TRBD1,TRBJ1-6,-,CASSDPSGTGGNSPLHF,TGTGCCAGCAGTGACCCCTCCGGGACAGGGGGAAATTCACCCCTCCACTTT
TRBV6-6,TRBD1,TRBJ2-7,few,CASSTGTVYEQYF,TGTGCCAGCAGTACCGGGACAGTGTACGAGCAGTACTTC
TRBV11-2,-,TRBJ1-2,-,CASSRDLGDYGYTF,TGTGCCAGCAGCCGCGATTTGGGGGACTATGGCTACACCTTC
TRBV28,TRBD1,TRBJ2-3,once,CASQAGTETQYF,TGTGCCAGCCAAGCCGGGACAGAAACGCAGTATTTT
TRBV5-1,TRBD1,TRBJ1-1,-,CASSLEGGRMNTEAFF,TGCGCCAGCAGCTTGGAAGGGGGCCGGATGAACACTGAAGCTTTCTTT
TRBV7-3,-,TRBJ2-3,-,CASSLNSLPTDTQYF,TGTGCCAGCAGCTTAAACAGCCTCCCCACAGATACGCAGTATTTT
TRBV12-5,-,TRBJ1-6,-,CASGHGVDSPLHF,TGTGCTAGTGGTCACGGGGTAGACTCACCCCTCCACTTT
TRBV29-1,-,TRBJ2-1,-,CSAPVHRERIYNEQFF,TGCAGCGCTCCAGTACACAGGGAAAGGATCTACAATGAGCAGTTCTTC
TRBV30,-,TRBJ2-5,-,CAWINRDFSETQYF,TGTGCCTGGATCAACAGGGACTTTAGTGAGACCCAGTACTTC
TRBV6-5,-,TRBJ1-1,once,CASSYSRMSEAFF,TGTGCCAGCAGTTACTCCCGGATGAGTGAAGCTTTCTTT
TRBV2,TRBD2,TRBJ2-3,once,CASNEKRGGLTDTQYF,TGTGCCAGCAACGAGAAGCGGGGGGGCCTCACAGATACGCAGTATTTT
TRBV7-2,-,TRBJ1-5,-,CASSLVGSRGQPQHF,TGTGCCAGCAGCTTAGTGGGGTCCAGAGGTCAGCCCCAGCATTTT
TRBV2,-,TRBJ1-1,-,CASSEGLRGKAGGTEAFF,TGTGCCAGCAGTGAAGGTCTCCGAGGGAAAGCGGGGGGCACTGAAGCTTTCTTT
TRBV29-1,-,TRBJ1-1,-,CSATKANTEAFF,TGCAGCGCCACCAAGGCGAACACTGAAGCTTTCTTT
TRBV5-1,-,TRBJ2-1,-,CASSLIGVGNEQFF,TGCGCCAGCAGCTTGATTGGAGTGGGCAATGAGCAGTTCTTC
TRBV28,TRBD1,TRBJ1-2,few,CASNLRGGRVVGYTF,TGTGCCAGCAACCTCAGGGGGGGCAGAGTAGTTGGCTACACCTTC
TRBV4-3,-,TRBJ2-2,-,CASSQDRGRANTGELFF,TGCGCCAGCAGCCAAGACAGGGGTCGGGCGAACACCGGGGAGCTGTTTTTT
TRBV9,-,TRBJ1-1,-,CASSVSPGGGQGTEAFF,TGTGCCAGCAGCGTAAGTCCGGGCGGGGGGCAAGGGACTGAAGCTTTCTTT
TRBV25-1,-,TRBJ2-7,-,CASSAGARRGPFGVEQYF,TGTGCCAGCAGTGCTGGAGCGAGGAGAGGACCTTTCGGAGTCGAGCAGTACTTC
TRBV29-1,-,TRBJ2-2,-,CSVGRQGGRTGELFF,TGCAGCGTTGGCCGACAGGGAGGAAGGACCGGGGAGCTGTTTTTT
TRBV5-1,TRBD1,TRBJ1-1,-,CASSFSPGQFNTEAFF,TGCGCCAGCAGCTTTTCCCCGGGACAGTTCAACACTGAAGCTTTCTTT
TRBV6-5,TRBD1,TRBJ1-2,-,CASSYLDRDRGYTF,TGTGCCAGCAGTTACCTGGACAGGGATCGTGGCTACACCTTC
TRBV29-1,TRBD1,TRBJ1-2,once,CSVVPGGLNYGYTF,TGCAGCGTTGTGCCAGGGGGCCTCAACTATGGCTACACCTTC
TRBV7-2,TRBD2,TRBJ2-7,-,CASSLGTSGSYEQYF,TGTGCCAGCAGCCTGGGGACTAGCGGTTCCTACGAGCAGTACTTC
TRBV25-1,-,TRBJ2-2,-,CASSESPANTGELFF,TGTGCCAGCAGTGAATCGCCAGCGAACACCGGGGAGCTGTTTTTT
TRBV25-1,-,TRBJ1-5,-,CASSEGGGEGNQPQHF,TGTGCCAGCAGTGAAGGGGGGGGAGAGGGCAATCAGCCCCAGCATTTT
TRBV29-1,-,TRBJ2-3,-,CSVKTSGSGFTDTQYF,TGCAGCGTCAAAACGTCAGGGAGTGGGTTCACAGATACGCAGTATTTT
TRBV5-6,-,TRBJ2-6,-,CASSFADSGANVLTF,TGTGCCAGCAGCTTCGCGGACTCTGGGGCCAACGTCCTGACTTTC
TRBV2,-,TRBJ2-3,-,CASSIDSSTDTQYF,TGTGCCAGCAGTATCGACTCGAGCACAGATACGCAGTATTTT
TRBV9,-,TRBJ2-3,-,CASSGPSTDTQYF,TGTGCCAGCAGCGGTCCTAGCACAGATACGCAGTATTTT
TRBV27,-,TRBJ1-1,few,CASSSRDAWMNTEAFF,TGTGCCAGCAGTTCCCGGGACGCCTGGATGAACACTGAAGCTTTCTTT
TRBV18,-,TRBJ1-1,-,CASSPNYLAMNTEAFF,TGTGCCAGCTCACCAAATTACCTGGCGATGAACACTGAAGCTTTCTTT
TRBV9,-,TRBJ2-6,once,CASSVEGVGANVLTF,TGTGCCAGCAGCGTAGAAGGGGTCGGGGCCAACGTCCTGACTTTC
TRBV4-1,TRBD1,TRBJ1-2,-,CASSQAGQGAIYGYTF,TGCGCCAGCAGCCAAGCGGGACAGGGGGCGATTTATGGCTACACCTTC
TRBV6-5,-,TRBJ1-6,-,CASSESGRGSPLHF,TGTGCCAGCAGTGAATCAGGGCGAGGATCACCCCTCCACTTT
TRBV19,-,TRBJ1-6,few,CASTGSSYNSPLHF,TGTGCCAGTACAGGGAGCTCCTATAATTCACCCCTCCACTTT
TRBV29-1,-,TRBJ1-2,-,CSVEVGMGGGYTF,TGCAGCGTTGAAGTTGGTATGGGCGGGGGCTACACCTTC
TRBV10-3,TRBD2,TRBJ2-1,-,CAISAPRTSAGEQFF,TGTGCCATCAGTGCCCCGAGGACTAGCGCGGGCGAGCAGTTCTTC
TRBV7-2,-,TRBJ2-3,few,CASSLASVGSYTQYF,TGTGCCAGCAGCTTAGCGAGCGTAGGATCATATACGCAGTATTTT
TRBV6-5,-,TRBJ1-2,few,CASRRQGPNYGYTF,TGTGCCAGCAGGCGCCAGGGACCTAACTATGGCTACACCTTC
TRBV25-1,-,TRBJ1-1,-,CASSVGKMNTEAFF,TGTGCCAGCAGTGTTGGGAAGATGAACACTGAAGCTTTCTTT
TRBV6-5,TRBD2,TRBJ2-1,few,CASREGAPRTRLFF,TGTGCCAGCAGGGAGGGAGCGCCACGGACTAGACTGTTCTTC
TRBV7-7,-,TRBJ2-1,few,CASSLAPAVDEQFF,TGTGCCAGCAGCTTAGCACCAGCGGTCGATGAGCAGTTCTTC
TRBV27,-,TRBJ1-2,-,CASSPRTNYGYTF,TGTGCCAGCAGTCCCCGGACTAACTATGGCTACACCTTC
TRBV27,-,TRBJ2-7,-,CASSFQTGTYEQYF,TGTGCCAGCAGTTTCCAGACAGGAACCTACGAGCAGTACTTC
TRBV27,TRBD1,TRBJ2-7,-,CASSLAGGSGEQYF,TGTGCCAGCAGTTTGGCAGGGGGCTCGGGCGAGCAGTACTTC
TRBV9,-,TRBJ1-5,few,CASSVRADSNQPQHF,TGTGCCAGCAGCGTACGGGCCGATAGCAATCAGCCCCAGCATTTT
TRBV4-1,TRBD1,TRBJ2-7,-,CASSYPGQDPEQYF,TGCGCCAGCAGCTATCCGGGACAGGATCCCGAGCAGTACTTC
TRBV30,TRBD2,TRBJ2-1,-,CAWGGLAPHEQFF,TGTGCCTGGGGAGGACTAGCCCCCCATGAGCAGTTCTTC
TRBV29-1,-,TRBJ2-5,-,CSVVTRQETQYF,TGCAGCGTTGTCACCCGCCAAGAGACCCAGTACTTC
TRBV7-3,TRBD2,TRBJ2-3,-,CASSPTSGNAYTQYF,TGTGCCAGCAGCCCGACTAGCGGCAATGCCTATACGCAGTATTTT
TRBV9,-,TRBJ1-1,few,CASSVGRGRWAEAFF,TGTGCCAGCAGCGTAGGGAGAGGGAGATGGGCTGAAGCTTTCTTT
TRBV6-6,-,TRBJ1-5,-,CASTIGQNQPQHF,TGTGCCAGCACCATAGGACAGAATCAGCCCCAGCATTTT